Below, 18 T cell receptor beta chains from the same sample are listed, as sequenced in a study of early T cells in non-severe SARS-CoV-2 infection. TCRdb used MiXCR to reprocess the 5' RACE reads, holding one entry per CDR3 protein. This repertoire shows 55,000 or so distinct CDR3 sequences, 6.2% found once; its top ten account for approximately 4.1%. Sequenced material: whole blood. The receptors derive from an adult who was a healthcare worker with PCR-confirmed SARS-CoV-2 infection or an uninfected control (not recorded which).

This clonotype was counted ten times or more. The chain joins TRBV20-1 to TRBJ1-3; tentatively, D is TRBD1 (5 bases). Germline V gene sequence: CDR1 DFQATT, CDR2 SNEGSKA (reference sequence). The CDR3 totals 13 residues. Trimming took off 1 base at V and 6 bases at J, with 10 bases between the two ends. CDR3 nucleotides: TGCAGTGCTAGAGTGGGAGGGGAAAACACCATATATTTT. This translates into CSARVGGENTIYF.

This clonotype came up many times. The chain links TRBV14 to TRBJ1-1; D remains unclear. Deletions cut 3 bases from V and 4 bases from J, with 9 bases between. Germline CDR1 and CDR2: SGHDN and FVKESK. CDR3 length: 13 amino acids. DNA of the CDR3: TGTGCCAGCAGCCAGGGAAGGGCCACTGAAGCTTTCTTT. Translation: CASSQGRATEAFF.

This clonotype occurred many times. This sequence joins TRBV3-1 and TRBJ1-2; 8 nucleotides line up with TRBD1. Per germline, CDR1 LGHDT and CDR2 YNNKEL (reference sequence). The J segment lost 7 bases and the V segment lost 1 base, leaving 11 bases of the junction unmatched. This CDR3 region has 16 residues. The CDR3 nucleotides are TGTGCCAGCAGCCAAGTGTCAGGGGGCGAGTTGTTTGGCTACACCTTC. Translated, it gives CASSQVSGGELFGYTF. Combining the CDR3 with reference TRBV3-1 and TRBJ1-2 gives the whole variable domain DTAVSQTPKYLVTQMGNDKSIKCEQNLGHDTMYWYKQDSKKFLKIMFSYNNKELIINETVPNRFSPKSPDKAHLNLHINSLELGDSAVYFCASSQVSGGELFGYTFGSGTRLTVV.

This clonotype was seen more than once but under ten times. The V gene is TRBV11-2, the J gene TRBJ2-3; D gene unclear. Trimming cost V 1 base and J 1 base, with 9 bases left between them. Germline CDR1 is SGHAT and CDR2 is FQNNGV. CDR3 length: 15 amino acids. The CDR3 region is CASSLVGIGTDTQYF. DNA for the CDR3: TGTGCCAGCAGCTTAGTTGGCATCGGCACAGATACGCAGTATTTT.

This clonotype was observed at least ten times. This chain connects TRBV11-3 to TRBJ2-2; tentative D call: TRBD1 (5 bases). The CDR3 covers 17 residues. With 6 bases removed from V and 3 bases from J, the gap between germline ends came to 20 bases. The germline CDR1 and CDR2 sequences are SGHNT and YENEEA. CDR3 sequence (DNA): TGTGCCAGCAGTCAAGAGGCCAGGGCTAGGTACACCGGGGAGCTGTTTTTT. Residues: CASSQEARARYTGELFF. The whole variable domain, filled in from reference TRBV11-3 and TRBJ2-2, reads EAGVVQSPRYKIIEKKQPVAFWCNPISGHNTLYWYLQNLGQGPELLIRYENEEAVDDSQLPKDRFSAERLKGVDSTLKIQPAELGDSAVYLCASSQEARARYTGELFFGEGSRLTVL.

This clonotype has a count of ten or more. The chain couples TRBV7-2 to TRBJ1-6; TRBD1 agrees at 8 bases. Germline CDR1 SGHTA, CDR2 FQGNSA. Trimming removed 1 base from V and 10 bases from J; junction bases left unmatched: 6. The CDR3 is 15 residues long. Here the CDR3 DNA reads TGTGCCAGCAGCTTAGAATGGACAGGGAACTCACCCCTCCACTTT. Encoded protein: CASSLEWTGNSPLHF.

The CDR3 is CASTPGLAGGLNEQFF. CDR3 nucleotide sequence: TGTGCCAGCACCCCGGGGCTAGCGGGGGGGTTAAATGAGCAGTTCTTC. The rearrangement links TRBV6-6 to TRBJ2-1; 12 bases line up with TRBD2. Germline V gives CDR1 MNHNY, CDR2 SVGAGI (reference sequence). Germline trimming cut 7 bases from V and 7 bases from J; bases unmatched to any gene: 11. This CDR3 is built from 16 residues.

The chain couples TRBV7-3 to TRBJ2-1, with D possibly being TRBD2 (5 bases). This CDR3 region has 15 residues. Germline V gene data show CDR1 as SGHTA and CDR2 as FQGTGA. V was cut by 2 bases and J by 3 bases, with 11 bases left in between. The CDR3 bases are TGTGCCAGCAGCTTAGTGTGGGCGGGCTACAATGAGCAGTTCTTC. It translates to CASSLVWAGYNEQFF.

This chain connects TRBV14 to TRBJ2-1, with D maybe TRBD2 (5 bases). The CDR3 extends over 15 amino acids. Germline CDR1 SGHDN, CDR2 FVKESK. Trimming pared 4 bases from V and 8 bases from J, leaving 18 bases between. The CDR3 region is CASSPTSPLGDEQFF. The CDR3, as DNA: TGTGCCAGCAGCCCTACTAGTCCGCTCGGGGATGAGCAGTTCTTC.

This clonotype was detected a few times. This rearrangement joins TRBV21-1 to TRBJ2-7; the table gives TRBD1 as D, unverified against the DNA. TRBV21-1 is a recognized pseudogene. This CDR3 has 13 residues. The CDR3 nucleotides are TGTGCCAGCAGCACCGGGACAGCCTACGAGCAGTACTTC. It yields the protein CASSTGTAYEQYF.

This clonotype was detected many times. This rearrangement joins TRBV20-1 to TRBJ2-3; 9 positions match TRBD1. The CDR3 sequence is 14 residues long. CDR1 and CDR2 (germline): DFQATT, SNEGSKA (reference sequence). The V segment lost 3 bases and the J segment 3 bases; nucleotides outside the gene matches: 4. The CDR3 here is CSARDRGTTDTQYF. The CDR3 region has the DNA TGCAGTGCTAGGGACAGGGGAACAACAGATACGCAGTATTTT.

Comment on this clonotype: This sequence may be a read error, since a much larger clone differs from it by one base. The chain joins TRBV7-2 to TRBJ2-3; 13 bases match TRBD2. This CDR3 has 18 amino acids. Germline CDR1 is SGHTA and CDR2 is FQGNSA. In nucleotides, the CDR3 is TGTGTCAGCAGCTTAGCCCCGACTAGCGGGGGGAGCACAGATACGCAGTATTTT. As protein: CVSSLAPTSGGSTDTQYF.

Only a few counts were recorded for this clonotype. V usage is TRBV7-2 and J usage is TRBJ2-2; D gene uncertain. The ends were cut back, 2 bases at V and 4 bases at J, with 5 bases in the middle. Germline V lookup: CDR1 SGHTA, CDR2 FQGNSA. CDR3 size: 13 residues. CDR3 in DNA: TGTGCCAGCAGCTTACCTAGCACCGGGGAGCTGTTTTTT. Protein sequence: CASSLPSTGELFF.

V gene TRBV19 combines with J gene TRBJ1-2; 9 nucleotides match TRBD1. Germline CDR1 reads LNHDA; CDR2 reads SQIVND (reference sequence). Trimming took 6 bases from V and 7 from J; bases not matched to a gene: 6. The CDR3 covers 13 residues. This CDR3 reads CASSYRGQGGYTF. As DNA, the CDR3 is TGTGCCAGTAGCTACAGGGGACAGGGTGGCTACACCTTC. The variable domain in full, completed from reference TRBV19 and TRBJ1-2, reads DGGITQSPKYLFRKEGQNVTLSCEQNLNHDAMYWYRQDPGQGLRLIYYSQIVNDFQKGDIAEGYSVSREKKESFPLTVTSAQKNPTAFYLCASSYRGQGGYTFGSGTRLTVV.

In this sample, this clonotype turned up many times. The chain recombines TRBV6-6 with TRBJ1-6, with no clear D. There are 17 residues in the CDR3. Germline V gene data show CDR1 as MNHNY and CDR2 as SVGAGI (reference sequence). Trimming took 0 bases from V and 1 from J, leaving 10 bases between them. CDR3 region: CASSYSAGGSYNSPLHF. The DNA of the CDR3 is TGTGCCAGCAGTTACTCGGCGGGAGGATCCTATAATTCACCCCTCCACTTT.

By sample fraction, this clonotype is medium-sized. The gene calls are TRBV20-1 and TRBJ2-7, with TRBD1 matching 7 bases. The CDR3 totals 15 residues. V shed 2 bases, J shed 3 bases, and the junction held 10 bases outside the gene matches. Germline V gene lookup returns CDR1 DFQATT and CDR2 SNEGSKA (reference sequence). This chain's CDR3 is CSARPTGEPDYEQYF. The CDR3 DNA sequence: TGCAGTGCTAGACCCACAGGGGAACCGGACTACGAGCAGTACTTC.

The J gene is TRBJ2-2, the V gene TRBV7-8; D gene ambiguous. Trimming removed 8 bases from V and 2 bases from J, with 12 bases in between. In germline, CDR1 is SGHVS, CDR2 FQNEAQ. The CDR3 runs to 14 residues. The CDR3 spells CASGTATNTGELFF. Here the CDR3 DNA reads TGTGCCAGCGGAACAGCAACTAACACCGGGGAGCTGTTTTTT.

The CDR3 bases are TGTGCCAGCAGCCGAGGGACAGGGTTAGCCGGGGAGCTGTTTTTT. This sequence encodes CASSRGTGLAGELFF. This chain joins TRBV3-1 and TRBJ2-2; TRBD1 aligns across 9 bases. Trimming removed 4 bases from V and 6 bases from J; junction bases left unmatched: 6. There are 15 residues in the CDR3. Germline V gene data show CDR1 as LGHDT and CDR2 as YNNKEL (reference sequence).